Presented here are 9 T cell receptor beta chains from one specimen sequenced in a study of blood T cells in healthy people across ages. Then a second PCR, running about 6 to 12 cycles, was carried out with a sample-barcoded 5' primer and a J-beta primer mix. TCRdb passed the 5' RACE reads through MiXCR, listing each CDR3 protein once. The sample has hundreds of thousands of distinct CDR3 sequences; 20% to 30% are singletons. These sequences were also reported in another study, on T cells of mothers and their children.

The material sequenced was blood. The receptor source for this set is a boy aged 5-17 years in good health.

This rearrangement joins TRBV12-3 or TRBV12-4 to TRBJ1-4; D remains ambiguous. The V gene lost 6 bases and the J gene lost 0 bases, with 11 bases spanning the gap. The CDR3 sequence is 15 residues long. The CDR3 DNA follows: TGTGCCAGCAGGACCGGGATGGCAACTAATGAAAAACTGTTTTTT. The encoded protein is CASRTGMATNEKLFF.

DNA of the CDR3: TGCAGTGCTAGAGAGCTCCGAGGGAGGGTGAACACTGAAGCTTTCTTT. Protein product: CSARELRGRVNTEAFF. The chain employs TRBV20-1 and TRBJ1-1; D ambiguous. The germline gives CDR1 DFQATT, CDR2 SNEGSKA (reference sequence). The CDR3 spans 16 residues. Trimming pared 0 bases from V and 0 bases from J, leaving 14 bases between.

In DNA, the CDR3 is TGCAGTGCCCGACTAGCGGTAGGCACAGATACGCAGTATTTT. Amino acid sequence: CSARLAVGTDTQYF. The chain joins TRBV20-1 to TRBJ2-3; 9 bases agree with TRBD2. The CDR3 has 14 residues. Germline assignment: CDR1 DFQATT and CDR2 SNEGSKA (reference sequence). V shed 6 bases and J 1 base; nucleotides not matched to a gene: 5.

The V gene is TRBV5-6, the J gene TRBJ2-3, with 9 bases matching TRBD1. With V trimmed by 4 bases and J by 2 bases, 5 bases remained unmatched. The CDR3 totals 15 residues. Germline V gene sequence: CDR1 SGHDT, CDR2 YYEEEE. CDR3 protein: CASSTWDRDTDTQYF. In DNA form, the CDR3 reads TGTGCCAGCAGCACCTGGGACAGGGACACAGATACGCAGTATTTT.

CDR3 sequence (DNA): TGCAGTGCCGCGAGAGGTAACTACGAGCAGTACTTC. Translation gives CSAARGNYEQYF. This chain uses TRBV20-1 with TRBJ2-7; the D is unclear. CDR3 length equals 12 residues. The germline V and J ends were trimmed by 6 bases and 3 bases, with 12 bases remaining between them. In germline, CDR1 is DFQATT, CDR2 SNEGSKA (reference sequence).

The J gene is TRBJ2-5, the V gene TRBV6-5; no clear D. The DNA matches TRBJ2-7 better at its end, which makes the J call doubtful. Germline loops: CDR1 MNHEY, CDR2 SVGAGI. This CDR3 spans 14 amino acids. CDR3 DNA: TGTGCCAGCAGTTACAGCGATGGCACCTACGAGCAGTACTTC. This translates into CASSYSDGTYEQYF.

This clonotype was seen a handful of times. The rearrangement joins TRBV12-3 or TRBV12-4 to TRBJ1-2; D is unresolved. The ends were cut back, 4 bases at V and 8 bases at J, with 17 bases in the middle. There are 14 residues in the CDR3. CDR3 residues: CASSSSLGEGGYTF. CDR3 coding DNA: TGTGCCAGCAGTTCGTCACTTGGGGAAGGGGGCTACACCTTC.

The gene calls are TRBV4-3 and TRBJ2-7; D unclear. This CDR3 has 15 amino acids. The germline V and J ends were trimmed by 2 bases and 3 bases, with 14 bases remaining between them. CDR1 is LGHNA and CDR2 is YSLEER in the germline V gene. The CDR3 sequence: CASSQYNDAFYEQYF. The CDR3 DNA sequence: TGCGCCAGCAGCCAATATAACGACGCATTCTACGAGCAGTACTTC.

The CDR3 DNA reads TGTGCCAGCACCGAGGGGAGATTAACTGAAGCTTTCTTT. It translates to CASTEGRLTEAFF. The rearrangement joins TRBV2 to TRBJ1-1, with a weak D call TRBD1 (5 bases). V lost 7 bases and J 5 bases, leaving 14 bases between the germline ends. This CDR3 comprises 13 residues. Germline V gene data show CDR1 as SNHLY and CDR2 as FYNNEI.